This T cell receptor beta chain was sequenced during a study of T cells in Graves' hyperthyroidism and ophthalmopathy. The study's findings and limits: Patients with ophthalmopathy were separated from those with stable hyperthyroidism by a 13 V-J model. Most expanded thyroid clonotypes above 0.001 recurred in blood.

This clonotype was picked up many times. Its antigen is not identified. Template material for amplifying TCR beta CDR3 regions consisted of RNA transcripts. An initial round of RT-PCR targeting the TCR CDR3 relied on the HTBI primer set. Each CDR3 protein is one row after TCRdb ran MiXCR on the multiplex PCR reads. The sample has a few hundred thousand distinct CDR3 sequences, around a sixth seen once. The hyperthyroidism was newly diagnosed and had lasted under 2 months; the patients were aged 18 to 65. There are 13 residues in the CDR3. The V end lost 4 bases, the J end lost 8 bases, and 14 bases lay between the germline ends. Germline V gene data show CDR1 as GTSNPN and CDR2 as SVGIG (reference sequence).

The V and J genes are TRBV30 and TRBJ1-4; D remains unclear. This TCR was sampled from a woman younger than 45 with Graves' hyperthyroidism. Sample: blood. CDR3 in DNA: TGTGCCTGGACATGGCAGGTGGGAGAAAAACTGTTTTTT. Translating gives CAWTWQVGEKLFF.